This is a list of T cell receptor beta chains from one sample in a study of CD8 T cells in ankylosing spondylitis. One entry per CDR3 protein, called by TCRdb with MiXCR from the 5' RACE reads. This sample has 250,000 to 350,000 distinct CDR3 sequences, with less than 25% found just once. Input material: blood, either unsorted or a sorted T cell fraction (not recorded which). The source of these receptors is a female donor with ankylosing spondylitis or in good health (not recorded which). Both conserved end residues are part of each CDR3. The D gene is left open where the match is weak. The size field is filled for only some rows; it gives once, few, many or a size class.

d_gene: TRBD1
j_gene: TRBJ2-5
abundance: few
v_gene: TRBV28
CDR3nt: TGTGCCAGCAGGACCTCTGGACAGGGGTGGGAGACCCAGTACTTC
CDR3aa: CASRTSGQGWETQYF

d_gene: TRBD2
j_gene: TRBJ2-1
abundance: few
v_gene: TRBV13
CDR3nt: TGTGCCAGCAGCTTAGGCCCTAGCGGGAGAAATGAGCAGTTCTTC
CDR3aa: CASSLGPSGRNEQFF

d_gene: TRBD1
j_gene: TRBJ2-7
abundance: .
v_gene: TRBV18
CDR3nt: TGTGCCAGCTCATCCGGGACAGGGGGTATGTACGAGCAGTACTTC
CDR3aa: CASSSGTGGMYEQYF

d_gene: .
j_gene: TRBJ1-1
abundance: many
v_gene: TRBV7-9
CDR3nt: TGTGCCAGCAGCTTAGCGGAGGGGACTGAAGCTTTCTTT
CDR3aa: CASSLAEGTEAFF

d_gene: .
j_gene: TRBJ2-1
abundance: .
v_gene: TRBV6-2/TRBV6-3
CDR3nt: TGTGCCAGCAGTTACCGGCGTGGGGGTTACAATGAGCAGTTCTTC
CDR3aa: CASSYRRGGYNEQFF

d_gene: TRBD2
j_gene: TRBJ2-3
abundance: few
v_gene: TRBV10-3
CDR3nt: TGTGCCATCAGTGAGAGTGCTAGCGGTAGAAATACGCAGTATTTT
CDR3aa: CAISESASGRNTQYF

d_gene: .
j_gene: TRBJ2-5
abundance: many
v_gene: TRBV6-6
CDR3nt: TGTGCCAGCAGTCTTAGGGGGACCCAGTACTTC
CDR3aa: CASSLRGTQYF

d_gene: TRBD1
j_gene: TRBJ1-2
abundance: many
v_gene: TRBV5-1
CDR3nt: TGCGCCAGCAGCTTCCAGGGACAGGGGGAAGCTAACTATGGCTACACCTTC
CDR3aa: CASSFQGQGEANYGYTF

d_gene: TRBD1
j_gene: TRBJ1-1
abundance: many
v_gene: TRBV12-3/TRBV12-4
CDR3nt: TGTGCCAGCAGTTTAGGGACAGGGGGCGTCCTCTTT
CDR3aa: CASSLGTGGVLF

d_gene: .
j_gene: TRBJ2-7
abundance: few
v_gene: TRBV28
CDR3nt: TGTGCCAGCTCCGTACCGGGAGATAAGGCCTACGAGCAGTACTTC
CDR3aa: CASSVPGDKAYEQYF

d_gene: .
j_gene: TRBJ2-1
abundance: .
v_gene: TRBV20-1
CDR3nt: TGCAGTGCTTCCTACTCCTACAATGAGCAGTTCTTC
CDR3aa: CSASYSYNEQFF

d_gene: TRBD1
j_gene: TRBJ1-1
abundance: few
v_gene: TRBV12-3/TRBV12-4
CDR3nt: TGTGCCAGCAGTTTTACAGGGGGCCCTAAGGAAGCTTTCTTT
CDR3aa: CASSFTGGPKEAFF

d_gene: TRBD2
j_gene: TRBJ2-7
abundance: .
v_gene: TRBV7-2
CDR3nt: TGTGCCAGCAGCTTAGCCCTACCCCTTAGCGGGATTCCCCACGAGCAGTACTTC
CDR3aa: CASSLALPLSGIPHEQYF

d_gene: .
j_gene: TRBJ1-1
abundance: .
v_gene: TRBV20-1
CDR3nt: TGCAGTGCTAGCCGGCTCATGAACACTGAAGCTTTCTTT
CDR3aa: CSASRLMNTEAFF

d_gene: .
j_gene: TRBJ1-3
abundance: many
v_gene: TRBV12-3/TRBV12-4
CDR3nt: TGTGCCAGTACCGCGACAAACACCTACTCTGGAAACACCATATATTTT
CDR3aa: CASTATNTYSGNTIYF

d_gene: TRBD2
j_gene: TRBJ2-1
abundance: .
v_gene: TRBV20-1
CDR3nt: TGCAGTGCTCCTTTGGTTCGGGAGGGCCGGAGTGAGCAGTTCTTC
CDR3aa: CSAPLVREGRSEQFF

d_gene: TRBD1
j_gene: TRBJ2-7
abundance: .
v_gene: TRBV30
CDR3nt: TGTGCCTGGGACCGGACAGGGGGAATGAACGAGCAGTACTTC
CDR3aa: CAWDRTGGMNEQYF

d_gene: TRBD2
j_gene: TRBJ2-1
abundance: many
v_gene: TRBV12-3/TRBV12-4
CDR3nt: TGTGCCAGCAGTTTGCGGCGGGAGCCTGACAATGAGCAGTTCTTC
CDR3aa: CASSLRREPDNEQFF

d_gene: .
j_gene: TRBJ2-3
abundance: once
v_gene: TRBV20-1
CDR3nt: TGCAGTGCTAATATCCTAGGGGTCCGAGTTCTAGATACGCAGTATTTT
CDR3aa: CSANILGVRVLDTQYF

d_gene: TRBD2
j_gene: TRBJ2-7
abundance: .
v_gene: TRBV20-1
CDR3nt: TGCAGTGCTAAGACTAGCGGGAATTCCTACGAGCAGTACTTC
CDR3aa: CSAKTSGNSYEQYF

d_gene: .
j_gene: TRBJ1-1
abundance: .
v_gene: TRBV30
CDR3nt: TGTGCCTGGTCCCTACTTGCTGAAGCTTTCTTT
CDR3aa: CAWSLLAEAFF

d_gene: TRBD1
j_gene: TRBJ2-5
abundance: few
v_gene: TRBV20-1
CDR3nt: TGCAGTGCTCCCCGACAGGGGGGTCGAGAGACCCAGTACTTC
CDR3aa: CSAPRQGGRETQYF

d_gene: TRBD1
j_gene: TRBJ1-2
abundance: few
v_gene: TRBV20-1
CDR3nt: TGCAGTGCTCAGAGGACAGGCCGGAGATGGGGCTACACCTTC
CDR3aa: CSAQRTGRRWGYTF

d_gene: .
j_gene: TRBJ1-2
abundance: .
v_gene: TRBV7-3
CDR3nt: TGTGCCAGCAGCTCGCAGAAGGGAGATGGCTACACCTTC
CDR3aa: CASSSQKGDGYTF

d_gene: .
j_gene: TRBJ1-5
abundance: few
v_gene: TRBV19
CDR3nt: TGTGCCAGTAGTCCGCCAGGGGTTCAGCCCCAGCATTTT
CDR3aa: CASSPPGVQPQHF

d_gene: TRBD2
j_gene: TRBJ2-1
abundance: .
v_gene: TRBV10-3
CDR3nt: TGTGCCACCCGAAGCCTCGGACTAGCGGGAGGGCCAAGGGACAATGAGCAGTTCTTC
CDR3aa: CATRSLGLAGGPRDNEQFF

d_gene: .
j_gene: TRBJ2-1
abundance: many
v_gene: TRBV10-3
CDR3nt: TGTGCCATCAGCGCACCGGAGCGTTCAAATGAGCAGTTCTTC
CDR3aa: CAISAPERSNEQFF

d_gene: .
j_gene: TRBJ1-3
abundance: .
v_gene: TRBV20-1
CDR3nt: TGCAGTGCCAGAATACAAAACACCATATATTTT
CDR3aa: CSARIQNTIYF

d_gene: .
j_gene: TRBJ2-5
abundance: few
v_gene: TRBV12-3/TRBV12-4
CDR3nt: TGTGCCAGCAGGGGACGGACCCAAGAGACCCAGTACTTC
CDR3aa: CASRGRTQETQYF

d_gene: .
j_gene: TRBJ1-3
abundance: .
v_gene: TRBV11-3
CDR3nt: TGTGCCAGCAGCACGGGAGGCTCTGGAAACACCATATATTTT
CDR3aa: CASSTGGSGNTIYF

d_gene: .
j_gene: TRBJ2-5
abundance: few
v_gene: TRBV7-2
CDR3nt: TGTGCCAGCAGCCCCCGGAGCAGCCAAGAGACCCAGTACTTC
CDR3aa: CASSPRSSQETQYF

d_gene: .
j_gene: TRBJ2-1
abundance: many
v_gene: TRBV29-1
CDR3nt: TGCAGCGTTGAACAAGCGGCCTCCTACAATGAGCAGTTCTTC
CDR3aa: CSVEQAASYNEQFF

d_gene: .
j_gene: TRBJ2-1
abundance: .
v_gene: TRBV7-3
CDR3nt: TGTGCCAGCAGCTTCCGGGCCCCGAGCTCCTACAATGAGCAGTTCTTC
CDR3aa: CASSFRAPSSYNEQFF

d_gene: TRBD1
j_gene: TRBJ2-7
abundance: many
v_gene: TRBV20-1
CDR3nt: TGCAGTGCTAGAGCCCACCCACAGGGGGCCTACGAGCAGTACTTC
CDR3aa: CSARAHPQGAYEQYF

d_gene: TRBD2
j_gene: TRBJ2-1
abundance: few
v_gene: TRBV7-3
CDR3nt: TGTGCCAGCAGCCCCGGCGGGAGGTACAATGAGCAGTTCTTC
CDR3aa: CASSPGGRYNEQFF

d_gene: .
j_gene: TRBJ2-2
abundance: few
v_gene: TRBV11-2
CDR3nt: TGTGCCAGCAGCTTAGGGCCTCAGCGCACCGGGGAGCTGTTTTTT
CDR3aa: CASSLGPQRTGELFF

d_gene: .
j_gene: TRBJ2-3
abundance: once
v_gene: TRBV7-2
CDR3nt: TGTGCCAGCAGCTCCCCGGGGTGGGGGGTTAGCACAGATACGCAGTATTTT
CDR3aa: CASSSPGWGVSTDTQYF

d_gene: .
j_gene: TRBJ2-3
abundance: many
v_gene: TRBV20-1
CDR3nt: TGCAGTGCTAGCCGGGACACCTCGCGGGATACGCAGTATTTT
CDR3aa: CSASRDTSRDTQYF

d_gene: TRBD1
j_gene: TRBJ2-2
abundance: few
v_gene: TRBV5-5
CDR3nt: TGTGCCAGCAGTGCCGGGACAGGGTCCTTCCAGTTAGGGGAGCTGTTTTTT
CDR3aa: CASSAGTGSFQLGELFF

d_gene: .
j_gene: TRBJ2-7
abundance: .
v_gene: TRBV4-3
CDR3nt: TGCGCCAGCAGCCAAGAGGGCCGGTCCGGGGGCGAGCAGTACTTC
CDR3aa: CASSQEGRSGGEQYF

d_gene: .
j_gene: TRBJ1-2
abundance: .
v_gene: TRBV5-1
CDR3nt: TGCGCCAGCAGCTTGGCCCAGGGATCGTATGGCTACACCTTC
CDR3aa: CASSLAQGSYGYTF

d_gene: .
j_gene: TRBJ2-1
abundance: few
v_gene: TRBV7-2
CDR3nt: TGTGCCAGCAGCTCCGACCGTGGCTCCTACAATGAGCAGTTCTTC
CDR3aa: CASSSDRGSYNEQFF